This T cell receptor beta chain came from a study of shared clonotypes between healthy human individuals. Once extracted for a subset, genomic DNA was divided evenly among several immunoSEQ plates. Authors' analysis steps: ImmunoSEQ output lacked quality scores and full-length reads, limiting matched filtering. Using immunoSEQ multiplex PCR, the repertoire was profiled, and TCRdb retains in-frame clones only, with some absent. The V and J calls and clone size were taken over from that table, and D and trimming were inferred from the DNA. The sample has about 470,000 clones; around 75% are singletons. This clone was seen a few times. This CDR3 region has 15 residues. Germline loops: CDR1 SGHTA, CDR2 FQGNSA. J lost 6 bases, V lost 5 bases, and 7 bases had no gene match.

This sequence joins TRBV7-2 and TRBJ2-7; 13 positions match TRBD2. What was sequenced was PBMCs. This TCR was recovered from a woman between 40 and 55 years old in good health. Some clones in this sample may be carry-over from other donors' samples. In DNA, the CDR3 is TGTGCCAGCAGCCCACAAGGGACTAGCGGGATCGAGCAGTACTTC. Its translation: CASSPQGTSGIEQYF.